Presented here are 12 T cell receptor beta chains from one specimen sequenced in a study of blood T cell repertoires in COVID-19 (TCRdb year 2020). The library was prepared using the immunoSEQ multiplex PCR assay. TCRdb provides this immuneACCESS table in a form limited to in-frame rearrangements. Some clones are lacking; in checked studies, under half of them reflect an unresolved V gene, and why the rest are absent is not known. The sample table shows some 350,000 clones, and roughly 90% are seen once. The biggest ten clones account for around 3% of the sample. The specimen sequenced was PBMCs or T cells enriched from blood (not recorded which). These receptors all come from a woman aged 25 to 39 who had recovered from COVID-19.

CDR3 coding DNA: TGTGCCAGCAGCCAAGAGGCAGGGACTGAAGCTTTCTTT. Its protein is CASSQEAGTEAFF. This chain connects TRBV3-1 (or the pseudogene TRBV3-2) to TRBJ1-1, with D possibly being TRBD1 (5 bases). The germline V gene encodes CDR1 LGHDT and CDR2 YNNKEL (reference sequence). This CDR3 has 13 residues. The V end was cut by 0 bases, the J end by 5 bases, with 7 bases between.

This sequence joins TRBV7-6 and TRBJ1-3; D is possibly TRBD1 (5 bases). There are 18 residues in the CDR3. Germline V CDR1 and CDR2: SGHVS, FNYEAQ. Trimming stripped 3 bases from V and 0 bases from J, with 18 bases between. The CDR3 bases are TGTGCCAGCAGCTTTGGGGACTACAGTGCACACTCTGGAAACACCATATATTTT. Its protein is CASSFGDYSAHSGNTIYF.

This clone came up a few times. V and J are TRBV7-2 and TRBJ1-4, with D maybe TRBD1 (5 bases). Trimming removed 2 bases at V and 7 bases at J, with 11 bases between. Germline assignment: CDR1 SGHTA and CDR2 FQGNSA. The CDR3 covers 14 residues. In nucleotides, the CDR3 is TGTGCCAGCAGCTTACTAGGGGCTGGTGAAAAACTGTTTTTT. Translated: CASSLLGAGEKLFF.

The J gene is TRBJ2-4, the V gene TRBV29-1; 7 nucleotides match TRBD2. Germline V gene lookup returns CDR1 SQVTM and CDR2 ANQGSEA. Trimming removed 0 bases from V and 3 bases from J; junction bases left unmatched: 8. The CDR3 runs 16 residues. The CDR3 loop reads CSVEDATSTFKNIQYF. The CDR3 DNA follows: TGCAGCGTTGAAGACGCGACTAGCACCTTCAAAAACATTCAGTACTTC.

The V gene is TRBV3-1 (or the pseudogene TRBV3-2), the J gene TRBJ1-6, with D perhaps matching TRBD1 (6 bases). There are 14 residues in the CDR3. The germline V gene encodes CDR1 LGHDT and CDR2 YNNKEL (reference sequence). Trimming took 1 base from V and 10 from J, leaving 11 bases between them. CDR3 region: CASSQGGLVSPLHF. As DNA, the CDR3 is TGTGCCAGCAGCCAAGGGGGGCTGGTATCACCCCTCCACTTT.

V and J are TRBV5-4 and TRBJ2-2, with D perhaps TRBD2 (5 bases). The germline V gene has CDR1 SGHNT and CDR2 YYREEE (reference sequence). V gave up 4 bases and J gave up 3 bases, with 10 bases separating them. The CDR3 extends over 14 amino acids. CDR3 DNA sequence: TGTGCCAGCAGCGCGTCGGGGTACACCGGGGAGCTGTTTTTT. As protein: CASSASGYTGELFF.

The rearrangement joins TRBV19 to TRBJ2-1, with 15 nucleotides matching TRBD2. The CDR3 loop spans 15 amino acids. Per the germline V gene, CDR1 is LNHDA and CDR2 is SQIVND (reference sequence). V lost 8 bases and J lost 4; bases outside the gene matches: 3. For the CDR3, the DNA is TGTGCCAGTCGGACTAGCGGGGGGGTTTACAATGAGCAGTTCTTC. Translation: CASRTSGGVYNEQFF.

The chain couples TRBV28 to TRBJ2-7, with 9 bases fitting TRBD1. Germline CDR1 is MDHEN and CDR2 is SYDVKM. The CDR3 covers 14 residues. With 5 bases clipped from V and 4 bases from J, the junction kept 6 bases outside the gene matches. DNA of the CDR3: TGTGCCAGCAGTCCCGGGACAGGGTTTTACGAGCAGTACTTC. It yields the protein CASSPGTGFYEQYF.

The chain carries TRBV12-3 or TRBV12-4 and TRBJ1-2; 9 bases are a match to TRBD1. The V segment lost 7 bases and the J segment 7 bases; nucleotides outside the gene matches: 4. This CDR3 has 12 amino acids. CDR3 loop: CASTTGGGGYTF. The DNA of the CDR3 is TGTGCCAGCACTACAGGGGGCGGTGGCTACACCTTC.

CDR3 DNA sequence: TGTGCCTGGAGTGTACGGGGGGGAGACACTGAAGCTTTCTTT. The encoded protein is CAWSVRGGDTEAFF. The J gene is TRBJ1-1, the V gene TRBV30, with a tentative D call TRBD1 (5 bases). V lost 0 bases, J lost 3 bases, and 11 bases lay in between. CDR1 is GTSNPN and CDR2 is SVGIG in the germline V gene (reference sequence). The length of the CDR3 is 14 residues. Full variable domain (rest looked up from reference TRBV30 and TRBJ1-1): SQTIHQWPATLVQPVGSPLSLECTVEGTSNPNLYWYRQAAGRGLQLLFYSVGIGQISSEVPQNLSASRPQDRQFILSSKKLLLSDSGFYLCAWSVRGGDTEAFFGQGTRLTVV.

The CDR3 sequence is CAISEENRGVDTQYF. The DNA of the CDR3 is TGTGCCATCAGCGAAGAAAACAGGGGAGTAGATACGCAGTATTTT. The V call is TRBV10-3, the J call TRBJ2-3, with 7 bases identical to TRBD1. Germline V gene data show CDR1 as ENHRY and CDR2 as SYGVKD. V lost 6 bases and J lost 5; bases outside the gene matches: 11. CDR3 length: 15 residues.

This chain links TRBV18 with TRBJ2-7; D is uncertain. The germline V gene has CDR1 KGHSH and CDR2 LQKENI. V lost 4 bases, J lost 2 bases, and 12 bases lay in between. The CDR3 runs to 14 residues. DNA of the CDR3: TGTGCCAGCTCACTCCTCGGTAATGCCTACGAGCAGTACTTC. Protein: CASSLLGNAYEQYF. The full variable domain, its missing parts supplied by reference TRBV18 and TRBJ2-7, is NAGVMQNPRHLVRRRGQEARLRCSPMKGHSHVYWYRQLPEEGLKFMVYLQKENIIDESGMPKERFSAEFPKEGPSILRIQQVVRGDSAAYFCASSLLGNAYEQYFGPGTRLTVT.